The rows below give T cell receptor beta chains drawn from one sample of a study of T cell responses to AZD1222 COVID-19 vaccine. Data came from immunoSEQ multiplex PCR; TCRdb stores just in-frame clones and leaves some out. Of 130,000 to 150,000 clones in the sample, about 92% are singletons; the top ten hold about 1.9%. Sequencing was performed on peripheral blood, taken on day 0 of AZD1222 vaccination. The receptors derive from an adult in good health. CDR3s include the opening cysteine and the closing phenylalanine or tryptophan. A D gene is named only where the DNA matches it firmly. Clone size, where shown, is once, few, many, or a class for clones that have expanded.

TRBV5-8	TRBD1	.	TRBJ2-5	CASSLVPGTGGAFMETQYF	TGTGCCAGCAGCTTGGTCCCGGGGACAGGGGGCGCGTTTATGGAGACCCAGTACTTC
TRBV10-3	.	.	TRBJ1-2	CAISESVPGESYTF	TGTGCCATCAGTGAGTCGGTGCCAGGGGAGAGCTACACCTTC
TRBV18	TRBD2	.	TRBJ2-7	CASSPSAGGHYEQYF	TGTGCCAGCTCACCGTCAGCGGGGGGCCACTACGAGCAGTACTTC
TRBV27	.	.	TRBJ2-7	CASSEAGGGAYEQYF	TGTGCCAGCAGCGAGGCGGGTGGGGGAGCCTACGAGCAGTACTTC
TRBV7-9	TRBD1	.	TRBJ1-5	CASSPGQGEAQPQHF	TGTGCCAGCAGCCCGGGACAGGGGGAAGCTCAGCCCCAGCATTTT
TRBV19	TRBD1	.	TRBJ1-5	CASSKTGNSNQPQHF	TGTGCCAGTAGTAAGACAGGGAATAGCAATCAGCCCCAGCATTTT
TRBV18	.	.	TRBJ2-7	CASSPPVSFLYYEQYF	TGTGCCAGCTCACCACCGGTTTCCTTTCTTTACTACGAGCAGTACTTC
TRBV7-8	.	once	TRBJ1-5	CASSPGTPGGNQPQHF	TGTGCCAGCAGCCCCGGGACACCGGGAGGCAATCAGCCCCAGCATTTT
TRBV6-5	.	once	TRBJ2-7	CASSWIQGSPYEQYF	TGTGCCAGCAGTTGGATACAGGGATCTCCCTACGAGCAGTACTTC
TRBV6-5	.	.	TRBJ1-4	CASSSGTPNEKLFF	TGTGCCAGCAGTTCCGGGACACCTAATGAAAAACTGTTTTTT
TRBV6-5	.	.	TRBJ1-1	CASSYGAGTEAFF	TGTGCCAGCAGTTACGGGGCCGGCACTGAAGCTTTCTTT
TRBV5-4	.	.	TRBJ2-5	CASSGGQGGQETQYF	TGTGCCAGCAGCGGCGGTCAGGGTGGCCAAGAGACCCAGTACTTC
TRBV18	TRBD2	.	TRBJ2-7	CASSPLPRTDGRLGEQYF	TGTGCCAGCTCACCATTACCGAGGACCGACGGGAGGCTCGGCGAGCAGTACTTC
TRBV12-5	TRBD1	.	TRBJ1-1	CASGLVLRGRMDTEAFF	TGTGCTAGTGGTTTGGTATTAAGGGGGCGGATGGACACTGAAGCTTTCTTT
TRBV12-3/TRBV12-4	.	.	TRBJ1-5	CASSRRNQPQHF	TGTGCCAGCAGTCGCCGAAATCAGCCCCAGCATTTT
TRBV14	TRBD1	.	TRBJ1-2	CASSTDRAIYGYTF	TGTGCCAGCAGCACGGACAGGGCCATCTATGGCTACACCTTC
TRBV25-1	.	once	TRBJ2-7	CASGLGGSYEQYF	TGTGCCAGTGGCTTGGGGGGCTCCTACGAGCAGTACTTC
TRBV29-1	.	.	TRBJ1-2	CSFGGARGYTF	TGCAGCTTCGGAGGCGCCCGGGGCTACACCTTC
TRBV25-1	TRBD1	.	TRBJ2-7	CASSAWDRDYEQYF	TGTGCCAGCAGTGCCTGGGACAGAGACTACGAGCAGTACTTC
TRBV4-2	TRBD2	.	TRBJ2-1	CASSQDPTSGGHYNEQFF	TGTGCCAGCAGCCAAGATCCCACTAGCGGGGGGCACTACAATGAGCAGTTCTTC
TRBV6-5	TRBD2	once	TRBJ2-5	CASSYSTAGEETQYF	TGTGCCAGCAGTTACTCGACGGCGGGGGAAGAGACCCAGTACTTC
TRBV6-5	.	.	TRBJ1-2	CASSPLRGPLYGYTF	TGTGCCAGCAGTCCACTCAGGGGCCCCCTGTATGGCTACACCTTC
TRBV11-2	.	.	TRBJ1-4	CASSLYPSGLFF	TGTGCCAGCAGCCTATACCCGAGCGGACTGTTTTTT
TRBV11-2	TRBD1	.	TRBJ1-4	CASRRQGNSEKLFF	TGTGCCAGCAGGCGACAGGGGAATAGTGAAAAACTGTTTTTT